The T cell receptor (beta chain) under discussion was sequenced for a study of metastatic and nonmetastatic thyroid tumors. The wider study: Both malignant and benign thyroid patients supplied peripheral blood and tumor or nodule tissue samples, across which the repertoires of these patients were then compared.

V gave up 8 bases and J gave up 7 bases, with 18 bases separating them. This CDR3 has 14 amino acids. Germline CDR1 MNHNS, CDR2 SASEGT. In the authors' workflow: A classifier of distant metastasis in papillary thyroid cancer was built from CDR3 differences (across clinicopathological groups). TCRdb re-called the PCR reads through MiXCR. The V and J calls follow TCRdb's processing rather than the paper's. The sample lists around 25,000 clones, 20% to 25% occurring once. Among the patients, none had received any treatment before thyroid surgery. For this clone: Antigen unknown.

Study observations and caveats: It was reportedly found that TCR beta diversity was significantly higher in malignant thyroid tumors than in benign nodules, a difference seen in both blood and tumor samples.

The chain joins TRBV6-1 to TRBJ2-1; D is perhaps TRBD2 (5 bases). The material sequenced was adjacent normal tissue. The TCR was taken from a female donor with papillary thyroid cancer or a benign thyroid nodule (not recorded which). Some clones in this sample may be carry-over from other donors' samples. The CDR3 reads CASRAGLKVNEQFF. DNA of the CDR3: TGTGCCAGCCGCGCGGGCTTGAAGGTTAATGAGCAGTTCTTC.